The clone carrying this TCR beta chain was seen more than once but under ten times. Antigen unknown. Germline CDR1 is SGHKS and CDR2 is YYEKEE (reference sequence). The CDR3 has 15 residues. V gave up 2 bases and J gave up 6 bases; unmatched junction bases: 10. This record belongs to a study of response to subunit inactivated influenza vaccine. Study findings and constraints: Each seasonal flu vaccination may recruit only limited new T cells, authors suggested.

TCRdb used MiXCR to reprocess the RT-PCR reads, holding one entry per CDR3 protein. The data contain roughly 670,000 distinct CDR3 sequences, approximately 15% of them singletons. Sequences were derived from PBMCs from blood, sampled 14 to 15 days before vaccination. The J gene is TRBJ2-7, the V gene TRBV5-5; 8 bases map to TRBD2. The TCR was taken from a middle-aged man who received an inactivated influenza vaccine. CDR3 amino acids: CASSFGVAGSLEQYF. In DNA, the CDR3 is TGTGCCAGCAGCTTCGGGGTAGCGGGGTCCCTCGAGCAGTACTTC.